The sequence of this T cell receptor (beta chain) was determined in a study of OX40 agonist ivuxolimab in advanced cancers. Study at large: The patients received agonistic anti-OX40 (CD134) antibody ivuxolimab. Notes on the study in general: CD4+ and CD8+ blood T cells expanded clonally by week 6 at 0.1 to 3.0 mg/kg.

The sampling schedule covered blood at baseline, cycle 4 day 1, and cycle 7 day 1. Libraries were prepared by immunoSEQ multiplex PCR; TCRdb keeps only in-frame clonotypes and omits some of them. The sample lists tens of thousands of clones, 94% occurring once. With 4 bases removed from V and 0 bases from J, the gap between germline ends came to 17 bases. This CDR3 comprises 16 residues. Per germline, CDR1 SGHRS and CDR2 YFSETQ. This clone has just one count. Its specificity is unknown. The sequence was collected from an adult with an advanced solid tumor such as melanoma, head and neck, liver or kidney cancer. The source material was CD4+ or CD8+ T cells sorted from blood, sampled in a trial of the OX40 agonist ivuxolimab. This chain connects TRBV5-1 to TRBJ2-7; D remains unclear. The CDR3 coding sequence is TGCGCCAGCAGCCTTGGCTGGGGTCGTGCCTCCTACGAGCAGTACTTC. Translating gives CASSLGWGRASYEQYF.